This T cell receptor beta chain was captured by sequencing in a study of T cell responses to AZD1222 COVID-19 vaccine (dated by TCRdb to the early 2020s). For the study in its entirety: TCR sequencing covered more than 230 trial participants: 200 to 220 given two doses of AZD1222 and around 25 given two doses of MenACWY control vaccine. Enrollment into the trials was organized by age into subgroups of 18-55, 56-69 and 70-plus years, and those subgroups contained roughly 140, 27 and 60 TCR-sequenced participants, respectively. Findings and caveats that apply to the study as a whole: Participants were mostly white British and included more females than males, and it was suggested by the authors that clonal diversity may have been underestimated. The vaccine-associated CD4 TCRs covered the entire spike protein, and the dominant responses fell in regions 160-218 and 743-854. The 56-69-year group was small, and its depth increase did not reach significance, likely because of low power. Nearly half of unique spike-specific TCRs reportedly recognized epitopes outside regions mutated in the B.1.351 and B.1.1.7 variants. After two AZD1222 doses, spike-specific TCR breadth and depth were significantly higher than at day 0 and than in MenACWY recipients. Because no day 14 peak-response samples were available, the repertoires could be characterized only after the peak T cell response. Only five or six AZD1222 recipients were SARS-CoV-2 seropositive at baseline, limiting conclusions about previously exposed vaccinees.

This specimen's time point label, interpreted: about 28 days (+/-7) after the second vaccine dose. Because spike-specific TCR depth and breadth did not differ between the two schedules, AZD1222 recipients who got a second dose at roughly 4 weeks were pooled with those who got a second dose at roughly 12 weeks. Samples from vaccinated people were obtained from the UK trials COV001 and COV002, which included a single-blind randomized controlled phase 2/3 trial of AZD1222 (ChAdOx1 nCoV-19) in healthy adults. For TCRbeta chain sequencing, PBMC samples were collected from trial participants at day 0 and at day 28 after the second dose. The CDR3 regions of human TCRbeta chains were analyzed by immunosequencing. Concerning the study's data processing: Repertoire TCRs were matched against a reference library of SARS-CoV-2-specific TCRs generated with the MIRA antigen-specificity platform. Breadth meant the fraction of unique TCRs that were SARS-CoV-2-associated, whereas depth meant the fraction of total T cells that were SARS-CoV-2-associated. Each spike-specific TCR was assigned to its reactive spike region and to a CD4 or CD8 class using the MIRA data. Log10-transformed breadth and depth values were compared by one-way ANOVA with Sidak's multiple comparisons tests. TCRdb carries this immuneACCESS record with in-frame sequences only. Its versions omit some clonotypes, under half of them owing to an unresolved V gene in the studies checked, with the rest unexplained. V and J calls and clone size are given by that table; D and trimming were obtained from the DNA. This sample holds around 150,000 clones; approximately 90% were observed only once. 4% of the sample is taken by the ten largest.

Note on this clone: Its antigen is still unknown. No clone much larger than this one lies a single base away; base qualities are absent.

The CDR3 goes from the cysteine to the phenylalanine over 14 residues. Only the CDR3 DNA stays, 42 bases, in frame from base 1. The germline V gene encodes CDR1 MNHEY and CDR2 SMNVEV (reference sequence). V is shortened by 3 bases, J by 2 bases, and the region joining them spans 9 bases. The sequences come from peripheral blood, collected 28 days after the second AZD1222 dose. In this chain, TRBV27 is recombined with TRBJ2-3, with no reliable assignment of the D segment. The clonotype originates from an adult who received the AZD1222 COVID-19 vaccine. The nucleotides are TGTGCCAGCAGTTTCGGCGGTGTCACAGATACGCAGTATTTT. Its protein reads: CASSFGGVTDTQYF.